This T cell receptor (beta chain) was captured in a study of CD8+CD57+ T cells in acquired aplastic anemia. Germline CDR1 and CDR2: DFQATT and SNEGSKA (reference sequence). The CDR3 loop spans 13 amino acids. The trim removed 5 bases at V and 2 bases at J, leaving 6 bases unmatched. This clonotype was picked up a small number of times. Researchers used genomic DNA as the template to profile TCR beta VDJ and CDR3. A single record per CDR3 protein comes from TCRdb applying MiXCR to the reads. The data hold 150,000 to 200,000 distinct CDR3 sequences, with 50% to 75% observed a single time. Sequencing used sorted CD4+, CD8+, or CD8+CD57+ T cells (not recorded which) from PBMCs. This TCR came from a human donor in good health. The rearrangement joins TRBV20-1 to TRBJ2-7; 7 nucleotides agree with TRBD2. This chain's CDR3 is CSAPGLGAYEQYF. The CDR3 DNA is TGCAGTGCTCCCGGACTAGGGGCCTACGAGCAGTACTTC.